This paragraph reports one T cell receptor beta chain. Its specific antigen is unknown. Within one base of it there is no much larger clone, and no base qualities were kept. The library relied on 5' RACE. The sequencer was an Illumina HiSeq 2500. A second PCR of about 6 to 11 cycles was performed with a sample-barcoded 5' primer and a J-beta primer mix. A template-switch 5' adaptor carrying 12 random nucleotides introduced a unique molecular identifier onto each TCR beta cDNA molecule. At least 2.5 million CDR3-containing paired-end reads were obtained from each sample. The Mint cDNA synthesis kit, primed by a TRBC-specific oligonucleotide, was used to synthesize first-strand cDNA from all RNA. All cDNA was treated with uracil-DNA glycosylase and then went through a first 18-cycle PCR with the universal primers M1SS and BC2_uni_R. The authors' pipeline ran thus. For normalization, 1 million high-quality reads were randomly selected from each sample, with every read carrying a distinct molecular identifier. Instead of being binned into consensus sequences, reads with shared molecular identifiers were discarded. MiTCR, run with a Q25 quality threshold and the strictest error-elimination algorithm, handled CDR3 identification, clonotype clustering and error correction. A nonparametric unseen species model with Euler transformation was used to estimate lower-bound total TCR beta diversity. TCRdb reprocessed the public reads (quality trimming at Q25 with fastp, clone calling with MiXCR) and kept in-frame beta chains. Rows are combined by CDR3 protein, so each entry shows the most common genes and DNA. The V and J calls reflect TCRdb's pipeline rather than the authors' work. Recorded for this sample are around 500,000 distinct CDR3 sequences; about 29% of them occurred a single time. About 3.3% of the sample belongs to the ten largest clones.

The 39 donors, aged roughly 6 to 100 years, were systemically healthy Caucasian individuals from Russia. Approximately 9.3 milliliters of peripheral blood were collected from each donor into EDTA-treated Vacutainer tubes. PBMCs were isolated by Ficoll-Paque density-gradient centrifugation, with at least 6 million obtained per sample. Trizol reagent was used to extract total RNA from the PBMCs, yielding at least 5.5 micrograms per sample. For every donor, flow cytometry on a PBMC aliquot measured the percentage of naive CD45RAhigh/CD27high T cells. This entry belongs to a study of blood T cells in healthy people across ages (dated by TCRdb to the mid-2010s). Regarding the research as a whole: In model experiments, roughly one uniquely barcoded TCR beta cDNA molecule per two T cells was captured by template switching. The study measured age-related changes in TCR beta repertoire diversity using deep sequencing normalized with unique cDNA molecular identifiers. The donors were divided into four age groups: young (average approximately 16 years), middle-aged (roughly 40), aged (about 60) and long-lived (about 84). For two donors (one aged 18 to 30 and one aged 80 or older), the study analyzed two additional independent replicas of 1 million unique cDNA reads from the same blood draw.

The CDR3 starts with the cysteine, ends with the phenylalanine, and has 14 residues. Here the CDR3 DNA is all that survives: 42 bases in frame from base 1. Cut back by 0 bases and 3 bases, the V and J ends lie 8 bases apart. CDR1 and CDR2 were assigned from the germline V gene as LGHNT and FRNRAP. Results the study describes overall, beyond this receptor: Compared with the aged group, the long-lived group had more naive CD4+ T cells, fewer expanded clones and increased TCR diversity, a pattern suggesting age selection. Bulk unsorted PBMC profiling prevented conclusive comparison of naive and antigen-experienced compartments. Estimates of total diversity based on one million sequenced T cells were considered lower bounds and underestimates. The percentage of naive T cells measured by flow cytometry correlated strongly with observed TCR beta diversity. The CMV infection status of donors was not known, potentially confounding age-related changes in expanded clonotypes. As age increased, observed TCR beta diversity per million T cells dropped in a roughly linear way, and a significant reduction was already evident by age 40.

The data were also submitted as part of a second study, on T cells of mothers and their children. The second study, in turn, reports: Donors were nine systemically healthy Caucasian individuals: three mothers and their six children. cDNA synthesis consumed the entire amount of extracted RNA, loaded at approximately 1.6 ug RNA in each 15 ul reaction. In the second PCR, the M1S primer added sample barcodes and 2-4 random nucleotides. More than 9 million TCR beta CDR3 reads were obtained from each mother, and some 3.3 million reads were obtained from each child. Thymic selection shapes the output of TCR recombination in a similar way in related and unrelated pairs, and inherited differences have a minor effect. Normalized repertoire overlap was always slightly but never significantly higher in related than unrelated mother-child pairs. No persistent microchimeric T cell clones were found, with a detection sensitivity of approximately 100 clones per million clonotypes. The study used deep NGS to compare TCR beta repertoires of mothers and children, seeking features distinguishing related mother-child pairs from unrelated individuals. On average, the children were roughly 11 +/- 4 years old, while the mothers were about 38 +/- 4 years old. After adapters were ligated using NEBNext reagents, the libraries underwent 100+100 nt paired-end sequencing on an Illumina HiSeq 2000. Mother and child libraries were prepared a month apart and sequenced in separate runs to prevent cross-contamination. For each donor, between roughly 500,000 and 2,300,000 distinct TCR beta clonotypes were identified. Naive TCR beta clonotypes were estimated from low-frequency clonotypes matched to each donor's FACS-determined naive share, without sorting.

The chain couples TRBV12-5 to TRBJ1-1, with no confident D gene call. Material: blood. This receptor was identified in a boy aged 2-9 years in good health. The encoded CDR3 is CASGLVKRDTEAFF. The base sequence is TGTGCTAGTGGTTTGGTAAAAAGGGACACTGAAGCTTTCTTT.